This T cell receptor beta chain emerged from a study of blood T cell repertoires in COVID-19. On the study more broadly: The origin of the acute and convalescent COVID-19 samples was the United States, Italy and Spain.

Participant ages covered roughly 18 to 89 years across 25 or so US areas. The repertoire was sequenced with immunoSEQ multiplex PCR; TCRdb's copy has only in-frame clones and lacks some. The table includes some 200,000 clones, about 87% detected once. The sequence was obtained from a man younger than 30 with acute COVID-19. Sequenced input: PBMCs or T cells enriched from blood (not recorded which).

The CDR3 loop is CASSLGSGGETEAFF. The CDR3, as DNA: TGTGCCAGCAGCTTAGGCTCAGGAGGTGAAACTGAAGCTTTCTTT. V usage is TRBV11-2 and J usage is TRBJ1-1, with D uncertain. Per the germline V gene, CDR1 is SGHAT and CDR2 is FQNNGV. V dropped 1 base and J dropped 5 bases, with 14 bases sitting between them. The CDR3 contains 15 residues.